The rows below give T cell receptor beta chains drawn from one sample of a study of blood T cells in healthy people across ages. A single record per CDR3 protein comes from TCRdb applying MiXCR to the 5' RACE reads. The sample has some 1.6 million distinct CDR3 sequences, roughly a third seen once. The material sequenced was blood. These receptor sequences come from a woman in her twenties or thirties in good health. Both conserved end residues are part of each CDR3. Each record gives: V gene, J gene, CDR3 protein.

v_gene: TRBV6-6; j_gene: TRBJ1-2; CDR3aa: CASTREEGGYTF
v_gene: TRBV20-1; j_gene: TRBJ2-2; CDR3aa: CSARKDYNTGELFF
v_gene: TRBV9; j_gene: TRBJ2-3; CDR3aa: CASSVASSVDMQYF
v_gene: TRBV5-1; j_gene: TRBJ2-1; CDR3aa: CASSLGLYNEQFF
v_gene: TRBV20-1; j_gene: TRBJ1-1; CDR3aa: CSARSLAVVAFF
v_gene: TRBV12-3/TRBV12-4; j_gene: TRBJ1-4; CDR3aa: CASSLVSVYTTNEKLFF
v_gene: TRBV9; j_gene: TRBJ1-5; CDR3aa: CASSRAGNQPLHF
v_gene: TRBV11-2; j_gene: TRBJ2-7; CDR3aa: CASSLDRIHYEQYF
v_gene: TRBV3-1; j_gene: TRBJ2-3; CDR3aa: CASSHRWSTDTQYF
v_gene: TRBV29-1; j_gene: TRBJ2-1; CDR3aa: CSAEGGGQYNEQFF
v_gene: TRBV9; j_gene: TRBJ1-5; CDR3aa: CASSAGGAGKQPQHF
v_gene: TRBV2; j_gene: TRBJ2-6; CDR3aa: CASSAGGGAGANVLTF
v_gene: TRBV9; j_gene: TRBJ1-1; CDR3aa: CASSADKYTEAFF
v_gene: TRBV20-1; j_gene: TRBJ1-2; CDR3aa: CSASWGKTNYGYTF
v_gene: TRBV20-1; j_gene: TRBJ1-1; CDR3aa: CSAPYWTGMATEAFF
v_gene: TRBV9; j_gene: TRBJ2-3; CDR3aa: CASGGGLEDTQYF
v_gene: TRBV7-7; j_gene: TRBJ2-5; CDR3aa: CASSLYSGRETQYF
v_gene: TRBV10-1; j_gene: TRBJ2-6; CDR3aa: CANQPLRQFPSGANVLTF
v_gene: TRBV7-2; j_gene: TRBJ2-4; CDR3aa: CASSLDGTGPCCGKNIQYF
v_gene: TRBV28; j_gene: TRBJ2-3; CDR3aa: CASSFGQDTQYF
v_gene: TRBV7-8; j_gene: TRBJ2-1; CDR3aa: CASSFYLAAENEQFF
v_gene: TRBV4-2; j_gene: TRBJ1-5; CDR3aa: CASSQELWDSNQPQHF
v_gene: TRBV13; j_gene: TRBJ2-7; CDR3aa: CASSSGTSGAPGQYF
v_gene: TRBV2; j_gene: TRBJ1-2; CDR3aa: CASSRTGKYYGYTF
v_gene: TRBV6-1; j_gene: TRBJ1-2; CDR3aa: CASRLTGEGNYGYTF
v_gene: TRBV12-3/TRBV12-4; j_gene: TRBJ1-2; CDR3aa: CASSSLPGGQGARDNYGYTF
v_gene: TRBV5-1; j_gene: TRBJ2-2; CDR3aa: CASSLQRSNTGELFF
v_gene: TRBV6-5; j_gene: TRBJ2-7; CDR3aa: CASSRWDGAYEQYF
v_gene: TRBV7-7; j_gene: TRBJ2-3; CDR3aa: CASSRQGTSTDTQYF
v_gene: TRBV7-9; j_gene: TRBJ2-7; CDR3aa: CASSSQGDEQYF
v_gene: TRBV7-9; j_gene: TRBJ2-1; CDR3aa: CASSLVRIDYYNEQFF
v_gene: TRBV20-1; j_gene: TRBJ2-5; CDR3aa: CSARDQQGFRETQYF
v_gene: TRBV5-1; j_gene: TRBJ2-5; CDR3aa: CASRWGLAGVSQETQYF
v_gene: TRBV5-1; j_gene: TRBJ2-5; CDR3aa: CASSLQGALRETQYF
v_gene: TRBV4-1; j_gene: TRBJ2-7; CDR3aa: CASSQAGVSYEQYF
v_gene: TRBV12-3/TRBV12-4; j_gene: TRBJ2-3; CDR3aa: CASRKVSTDTQYF
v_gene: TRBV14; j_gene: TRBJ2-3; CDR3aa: CASSKSGTPTDTQYF
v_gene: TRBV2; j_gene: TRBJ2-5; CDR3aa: CAGVRDKRGGGETQYF
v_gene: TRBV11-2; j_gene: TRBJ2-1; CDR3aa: CASTAASKLVYEQFF
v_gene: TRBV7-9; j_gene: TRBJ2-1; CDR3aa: CASSLGDIGYNEQFF
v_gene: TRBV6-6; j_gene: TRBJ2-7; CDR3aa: CASSLTAGIYEQYF
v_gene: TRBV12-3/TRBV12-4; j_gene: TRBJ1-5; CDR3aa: CASSSDGSEAPQHF
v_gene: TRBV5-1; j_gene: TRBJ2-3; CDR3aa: CASSLELLADTQYF
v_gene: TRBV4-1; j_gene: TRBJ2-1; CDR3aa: CASSLTGEEQFF
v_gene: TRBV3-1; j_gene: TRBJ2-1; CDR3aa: CASSQRGGGTTYNEQFF